This TCR beta chain appears in the sequencing data of a study of post-analysis software for immune sequencing data. The overall study: Recorded disease courses covered relapsing-remitting, secondary progressive and progressive-relapsing multiple sclerosis. Some patients had no subtype annotation. Findings and caveats of the study: Strong co-clustering by F measure linked samples that shared a preparation batch. Multiple sclerosis patients had significantly lower normalized Chao1 diversity than controls. With TRBV5-6, TRBV5-1 and TRBV20-1 included, several TRBV segments were more frequent in patients than in controls.

Worth noting for this clonotype: Its antigen is not known.

The CDR3 has 11 residues. TCR beta cDNA libraries included unique molecular identifiers. A population of roughly 0.9 to 11 million T cells gave rise to about 500,000 cDNA molecules. Using its own MiXCR run on the PCR reads, TCRdb lists one record per CDR3 protein. The sample lists about 770,000 distinct CDR3 sequences; just over 45% were seen once. The rearrangement uses TRBV12-3 or TRBV12-4 and TRBJ2-7; maybe TRBD2 (5 bases). The last part of the DNA fits TRBJ2-5 better; the J call may be wrong. The sample taken for sequencing was blood. The clonotype was recovered from a girl aged 10 to 17 with multiple sclerosis. CDR3 loop: CASRGRETQYF. CDR3 DNA: TGTGCCAGCCGGGGTCGGGAGACCCAGTACTTC.